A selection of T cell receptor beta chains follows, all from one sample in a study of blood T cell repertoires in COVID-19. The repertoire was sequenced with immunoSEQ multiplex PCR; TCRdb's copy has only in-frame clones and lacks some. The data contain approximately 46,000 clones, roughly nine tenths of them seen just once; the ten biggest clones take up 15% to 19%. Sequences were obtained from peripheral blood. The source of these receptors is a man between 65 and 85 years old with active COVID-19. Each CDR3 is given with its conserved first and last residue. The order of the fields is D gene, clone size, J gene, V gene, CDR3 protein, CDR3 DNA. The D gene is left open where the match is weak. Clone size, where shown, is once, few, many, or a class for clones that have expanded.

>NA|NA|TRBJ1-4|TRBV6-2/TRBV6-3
CASSYVLPGTNEKLFF
TGTGCCAGCAGTTACGTCTTGCCCGGGACTAATGAAAAACTGTTTTTT
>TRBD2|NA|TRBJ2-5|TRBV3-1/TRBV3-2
CASSPRTSGARETQYF
TGTGCCAGCAGCCCCAGGACTAGCGGGGCTCGGGAGACCCAGTACTTC
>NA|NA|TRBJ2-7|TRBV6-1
CASSEVSGRTYEQYF
TGTGCCAGCAGTGAAGTCTCAGGGCGAACCTACGAGCAGTACTTC
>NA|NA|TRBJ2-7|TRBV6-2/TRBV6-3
CASSYPPTGHSFSYEQYF
TGTGCCAGCAGTTACCCCCCAACCGGACACTCTTTCTCCTACGAGCAGTACTTC
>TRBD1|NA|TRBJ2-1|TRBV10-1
CASRVTGGDFGSYNEQFF
TGCGCCAGCCGGGTGACAGGGGGCGATTTTGGCTCCTACAATGAGCAGTTCTTC
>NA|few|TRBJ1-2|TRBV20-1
CSSFNYGYTF
TGCAGTTCCTTTAACTATGGCTACACCTTC
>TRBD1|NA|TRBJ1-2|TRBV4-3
CASSQVRGTAYGYTF
TGCGCCAGCAGCCAAGTACGAGGGACAGCGTATGGCTACACCTTC
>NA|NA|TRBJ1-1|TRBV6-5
CASSYSHRLNTEAFF
TGTGCCAGCAGTTACTCTCACAGGTTGAACACTGAAGCTTTCTTT
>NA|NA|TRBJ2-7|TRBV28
CASSSQGPSYEQYF
TGTGCCAGCAGTTCACAGGGCCCCTCCTACGAGCAGTACTTC
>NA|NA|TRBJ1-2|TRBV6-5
CASSSTGQYPNYGYTF
TGTGCCAGCAGTTCAACCGGACAGTACCCGAACTATGGCTACACCTTC
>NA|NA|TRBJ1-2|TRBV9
CASSSKGAAQGPSGYTF
TGTGCCAGCAGCTCCAAAGGTGCGGCGCAGGGCCCGTCGGGCTACACCTTC
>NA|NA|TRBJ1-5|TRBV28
CASSATDILGNQPQHF
TGTGCCAGCAGTGCTACGGACATCTTAGGCAATCAGCCCCAGCATTTT
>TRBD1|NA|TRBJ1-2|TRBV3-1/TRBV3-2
CASSQDRDRGRVNYGYTF
TGTGCCAGCAGCCAAGATAGGGACAGGGGGCGGGTGAACTATGGCTACACCTTC
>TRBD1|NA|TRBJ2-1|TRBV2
CASSYPRDRDYNEQFF
TGTGCCAGCAGCTACCCACGGGACAGGGACTACAATGAGCAGTTCTTC
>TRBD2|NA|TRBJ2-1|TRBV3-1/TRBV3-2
CASSQAGGVISDEQFF
TGTGCCAGCAGCCAAGCCGGGGGGGTGATCAGCGATGAGCAGTTCTTC
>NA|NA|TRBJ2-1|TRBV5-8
CASSPADWTNEQFF
TGTGCCAGCAGCCCCGCGGACTGGACCAATGAGCAGTTCTTC
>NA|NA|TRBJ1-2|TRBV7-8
CASSLAKGTDSNYPINYGYTF
TGTGCCAGCAGCTTAGCGAAGGGGACGGACAGTAATTACCCTATTAACTATGGCTACACCTTC
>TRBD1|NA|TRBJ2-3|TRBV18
CASSPPRGSGTDTQYF
TGTGCCAGCTCACCTCCCAGGGGGTCTGGCACAGATACGCAGTATTTT
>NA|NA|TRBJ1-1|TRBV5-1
CASAKELNTEAFF
TGCGCCAGCGCAAAAGAGCTGAACACTGAAGCTTTCTTT
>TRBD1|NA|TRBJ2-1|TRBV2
CASRGQLNSYNEQFF
TGTGCCAGCAGGGGACAGCTAAATTCCTACAATGAGCAGTTCTTC
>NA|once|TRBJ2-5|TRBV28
CASSFTDAKTQYF
TGTGCCAGCAGTTTTACAGACGCGAAGACCCAGTACTTC
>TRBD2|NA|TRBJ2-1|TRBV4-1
CASSQVERGGINEQFF
TGCGCCAGCAGCCAAGTGGAGCGGGGGGGGATCAATGAGCAGTTCTTC
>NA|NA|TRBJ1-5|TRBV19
CASSDQGSNQPQHF
TGTGCCAGTAGCGATCAGGGGAGCAATCAGCCCCAGCATTTT
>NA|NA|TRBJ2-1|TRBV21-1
CASNGGRGSYNEQFF
TGTGCCAGCAACGGCGGGCGGGGTTCCTACAATGAGCAGTTCTTC
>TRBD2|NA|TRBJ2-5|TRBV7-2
CASSVSRLAGLRETQYF
TGTGCCAGCAGCGTCAGCCGACTAGCGGGGTTGCGCGAGACCCAGTACTTC
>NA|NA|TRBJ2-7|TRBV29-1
CSVFQGYEQYF
TGCAGCGTTTTTCAGGGGTACGAGCAGTACTTC
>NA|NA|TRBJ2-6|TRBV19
CASSNPEGRSGANVLTF
TGTGCCAGTAGTAACCCGGAGGGCCGCTCTGGGGCCAACGTCCTGACTTTC
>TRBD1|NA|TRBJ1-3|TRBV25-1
CASSEWTGSGNTIYF
TGTGCCAGCAGTGAATGGACAGGGAGTGGAAACACCATATATTTT
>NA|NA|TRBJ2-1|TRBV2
CASSEQGSNNEQFF
TGTGCCAGCAGTGAACAGGGGAGCAACAATGAGCAGTTCTTC
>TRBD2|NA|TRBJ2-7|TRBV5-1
CASSTSGGAYEQYF
TGCGCCAGCAGCACTAGCGGGGGGGCCTACGAGCAGTACTTC
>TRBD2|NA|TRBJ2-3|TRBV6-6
CASRGLAGLEDTQYF
TGTGCCAGCAGGGGACTAGCGGGGTTGGAGGATACGCAGTATTTT
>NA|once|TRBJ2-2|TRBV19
CASSIRGSGELFF
TGTGCCAGTAGTATACGAGGGAGCGGGGAGCTGTTTTTT
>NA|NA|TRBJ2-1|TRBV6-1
CASSEMGSWRDEQFF
TGTGCCAGCAGTGAAATGGGATCCTGGAGGGATGAGCAGTTCTTC
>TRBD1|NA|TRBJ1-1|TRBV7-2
CASSLQFNRGTTEAFF
TGTGCCAGCAGCTTGCAATTCAACAGGGGGACCACTGAAGCTTTCTTT
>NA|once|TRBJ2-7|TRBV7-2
CASSPNRATYEQYF
TGTGCCAGCAGCCCTAACAGGGCCACCTACGAGCAGTACTTC
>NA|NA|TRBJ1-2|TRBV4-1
CASSQAAGKGYGYTF
TGCGCCAGCAGCCAAGCTGCGGGGAAAGGATATGGCTACACCTTC
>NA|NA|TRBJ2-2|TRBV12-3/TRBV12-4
CASSRYTGELFF
TGTGCCAGCAGCAGGTACACCGGGGAGCTGTTTTTT
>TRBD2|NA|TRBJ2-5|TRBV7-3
CASSPGGRSQETQYF
TGTGCCAGCAGCCCGGGGGGTCGCAGCCAAGAGACCCAGTACTTC
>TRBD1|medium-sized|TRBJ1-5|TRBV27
CASSSLTGGSNQPQHF
TGTGCCAGCAGTTCTCTAACAGGGGGCAGCAATCAGCCCCAGCATTTT
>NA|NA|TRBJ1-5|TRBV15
CATSRVQINQPQHF
TGTGCCACCAGCAGAGTGCAGATCAATCAGCCCCAGCATTTT
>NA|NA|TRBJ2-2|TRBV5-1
CASSLVGRDTGELFF
TGCGCCAGCAGCTTGGTAGGCAGGGACACCGGGGAGCTGTTTTTT
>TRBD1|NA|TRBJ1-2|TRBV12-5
CASGITGTDYGYTF
TGTGCTAGTGGCATAACCGGGACAGACTATGGCTACACCTTC
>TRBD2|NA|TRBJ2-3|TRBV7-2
CASSYPASSGGAVDTQYF
TGTGCCAGCAGTTACCCCGCCTCTAGCGGGGGGGCAGTTGATACGCAGTATTTT
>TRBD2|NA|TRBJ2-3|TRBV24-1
CATSRGGATDTQYF
TGTGCCACCAGTCGGGGGGGGGCCACAGATACGCAGTATTTT
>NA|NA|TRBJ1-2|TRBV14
CASSLGQYGYTF
TGTGCCAGCAGCCTAGGACAATATGGCTACACCTTC
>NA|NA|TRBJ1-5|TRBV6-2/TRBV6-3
CASSYAGRSSNQPQHF
TGTGCCAGCAGTTACGCGGGACGTAGTAGCAATCAGCCCCAGCATTTT
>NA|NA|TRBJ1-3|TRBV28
CETHRVAGNTIYF
TGCGAAACTCACAGGGTAGCTGGAAACACCATATATTTT
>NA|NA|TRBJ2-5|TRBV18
CASSPAGLSETQYF
TGTGCCAGCTCACCGGCAGGGTTGTCGGAGACCCAGTACTTC
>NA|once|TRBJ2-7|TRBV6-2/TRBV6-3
CASSYSFRFQQYF
TGTGCCAGCAGTTACTCCTTCCGTTTCCAGCAGTACTTC
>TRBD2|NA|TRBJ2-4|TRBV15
CATSRGDTLTSGGIAKNIQYF
TGTGCCACCAGCAGAGGGGACACCCTAACTAGCGGGGGGATCGCCAAAAACATTCAGTACTTC
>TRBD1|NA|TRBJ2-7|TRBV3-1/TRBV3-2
CASSQVPMTGGEQYF
TGTGCCAGCAGCCAAGTCCCTATGACAGGGGGCGAGCAGTACTTC